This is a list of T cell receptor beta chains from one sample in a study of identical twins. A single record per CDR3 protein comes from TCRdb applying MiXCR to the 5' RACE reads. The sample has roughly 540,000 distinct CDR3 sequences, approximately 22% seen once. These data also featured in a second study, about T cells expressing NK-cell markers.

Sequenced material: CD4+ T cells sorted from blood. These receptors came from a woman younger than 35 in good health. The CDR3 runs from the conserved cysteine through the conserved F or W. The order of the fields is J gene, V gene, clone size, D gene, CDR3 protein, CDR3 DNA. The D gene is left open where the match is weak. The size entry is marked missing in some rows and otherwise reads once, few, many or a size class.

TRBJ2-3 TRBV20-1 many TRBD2 CSARGTSGYAEATDTQYF TGCAGTGCTAGGGGGACTAGCGGTTACGCCGAAGCCACAGATACGCAGTATTTT
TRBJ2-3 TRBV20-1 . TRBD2 CSCSGEGTDTQYF TGCAGCTGTAGCGGGGAGGGCACAGATACGCAGTATTTT
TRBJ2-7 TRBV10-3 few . CAITTAGAYEQYF TGTGCCATCACCACCGCAGGAGCCTACGAGCAGTACTTC
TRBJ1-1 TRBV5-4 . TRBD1 CASSDRVRTEAFF TGTGCCAGCAGCGACAGGGTTCGTACTGAAGCTTTCTTT
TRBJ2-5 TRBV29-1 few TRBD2 CSTRRSLAGQETQYF TGCAGCACCCGAAGGTCCTTAGCGGGTCAAGAGACCCAGTACTTC
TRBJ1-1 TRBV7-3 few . CASRLMTDTEAFF TGTGCCAGCAGACTAATGACAGACACTGAAGCTTTCTTT
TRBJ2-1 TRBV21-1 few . CASSKGEDRGVCEQFF TGTGCCAGCAGCAAAGGAGAGGACAGGGGGGTTTGTGAGCAGTTCTTC
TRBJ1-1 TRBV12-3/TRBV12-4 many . CASSPRVNTEAFF TGTGCCAGCAGCCCTAGGGTGAACACTGAAGCTTTCTTT
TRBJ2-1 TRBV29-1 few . CSVGRQGSYNEQFF TGCAGCGTTGGTCGGCAGGGCTCCTACAATGAGCAGTTCTTC
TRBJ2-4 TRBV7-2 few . CASSLAGLAKNIQYF TGTGCCAGCAGCTTAGCGGGTTTAGCCAAAAACATTCAGTACTTC
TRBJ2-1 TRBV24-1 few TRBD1 CATSDLGTANNEQFF TGTGCCACCAGTGATTTGGGGACAGCCAACAATGAGCAGTTCTTC
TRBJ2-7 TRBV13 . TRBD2 CASSSGTSGSYEQYF TGTGCCAGCAGCTCCGGGACTAGCGGGAGCTACGAGCAGTACTTC
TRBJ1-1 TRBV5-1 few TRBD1 CASSKGARAEAFF TGCGCCAGCAGCAAGGGGGCTCGGGCTGAAGCTTTCTTT
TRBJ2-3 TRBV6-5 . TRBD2 CASSYRTSGRSTDTQYF TGTGCCAGCAGTTATCGGACTAGCGGGAGAAGCACAGATACGCAGTATTTT
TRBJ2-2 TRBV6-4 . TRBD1 CASSDQGARTGELFF TGTGCCAGCAGTGACCAGGGGGCGAGAACCGGGGAGCTGTTTTTT
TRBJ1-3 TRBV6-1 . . CASRRDGTSGNTIYF TGTGCCAGCAGAAGGGACGGAACCTCTGGAAACACCATATATTTT
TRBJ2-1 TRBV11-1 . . CASSTTMTGLNNEQFF TGTGCCAGCAGCACTACAATGACGGGACTGAACAATGAGCAGTTCTTC
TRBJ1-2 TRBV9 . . CASSVAGADGYTF TGTGCCAGCAGCGTAGCCGGGGCAGATGGCTACACCTTC
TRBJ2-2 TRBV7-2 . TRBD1 CASSPVTGVNTGELFF TGTGCCAGCAGCCCTGTGACAGGGGTTAACACCGGGGAGCTGTTTTTT
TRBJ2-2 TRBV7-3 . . CASSLMGQNTGELFF TGTGCCAGCAGCTTAATGGGACAAAACACCGGGGAGCTGTTTTTT
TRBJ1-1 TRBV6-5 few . CASSYDGVREAFF TGTGCCAGCAGCTACGATGGAGTTCGAGAAGCTTTCTTT
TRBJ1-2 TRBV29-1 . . CSVGEADGYTF TGCAGCGTAGGTGAGGCGGATGGCTACACCTTC
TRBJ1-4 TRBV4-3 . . CASSQASYRFNEKLFF TGCGCCAGCAGCCAAGCTTCGTACAGGTTTAATGAAAAACTGTTTTTT
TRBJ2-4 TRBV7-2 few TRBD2 CASRLFAGAVTKNIQYF TGTGCCAGCCGACTGTTTGCGGGAGCTGTGACCAAAAACATTCAGTACTTC
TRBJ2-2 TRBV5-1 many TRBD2 CASSLYRGRVPGELFF TGCGCCAGCAGCTTGTACCGCGGGAGAGTCCCCGGGGAGCTGTTTTTT
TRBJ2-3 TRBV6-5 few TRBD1 CASSYVPGQGMDTQYF TGTGCCAGCAGTTATGTCCCGGGACAGGGGATGGATACGCAGTATTTT
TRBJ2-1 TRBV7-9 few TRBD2 CASSWASGGAYNEQFF TGTGCCAGCAGCTGGGCTAGCGGGGGGGCCTACAATGAGCAGTTCTTC
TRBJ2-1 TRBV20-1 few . CSAIEHRTGFF TGCAGTGCTATTGAACACCGCACGGGGTTCTTC